Sequencing of this T cell receptor (beta chain) was carried out in a study of OX40 agonist ivuxolimab in advanced cancers. As for the study in general: With ivuxolimab, an agonistic anti-OX40 (CD134) antibody, patients were treated. Prior anti-PD-1, anti-PD-L1 or anti-CTLA-4 therapy did not bar entry, and more than 35% had some.

This clone was detected only a few times. Autoimmune disease history or systemic immunosuppression led to patient exclusion. Sequenced by immunoSEQ multiplex PCR; TCRdb stores in-frame clones only, minus some. Among tens of thousands of clones listed, 88% were seen once. Trimming took 2 bases from V and 7 from J, leaving 18 bases between them. Germline CDR1 is SGHTA and CDR2 is FQGTGA. This CDR3 contains 16 residues. The sequences come from CD4+ or CD8+ T cells sorted from blood, collected in a trial of the OX40 agonist ivuxolimab. The clonotype was recovered from an adult with an advanced solid tumor such as melanoma, head and neck, liver or kidney cancer. The genes are TRBV7-3 and TRBJ2-1; D gene uncertain. The CDR3 DNA reads as TGTGCCAGCAGCTTACGAGTGGGGTCGACGCGAAATGAGCAGTTCTTC. Translation gives CASSLRVGSTRNEQFF.